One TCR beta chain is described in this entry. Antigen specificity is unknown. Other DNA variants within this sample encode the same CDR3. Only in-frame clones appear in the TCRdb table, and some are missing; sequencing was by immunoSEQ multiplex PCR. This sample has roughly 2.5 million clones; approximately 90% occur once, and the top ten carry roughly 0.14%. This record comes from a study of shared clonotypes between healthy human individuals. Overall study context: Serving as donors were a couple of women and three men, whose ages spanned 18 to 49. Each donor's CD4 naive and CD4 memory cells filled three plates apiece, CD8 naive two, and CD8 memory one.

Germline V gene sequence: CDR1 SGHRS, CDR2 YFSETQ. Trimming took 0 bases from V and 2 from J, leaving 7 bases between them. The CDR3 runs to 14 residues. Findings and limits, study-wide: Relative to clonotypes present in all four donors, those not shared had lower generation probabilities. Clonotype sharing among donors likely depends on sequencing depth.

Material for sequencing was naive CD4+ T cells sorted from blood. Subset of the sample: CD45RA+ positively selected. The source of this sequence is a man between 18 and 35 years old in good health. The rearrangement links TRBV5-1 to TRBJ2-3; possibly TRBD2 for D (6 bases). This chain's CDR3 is CASSLGTITDTQYF. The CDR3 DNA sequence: TGCGCCAGCAGCTTGGGGACTATCACAGATACGCAGTATTTT.